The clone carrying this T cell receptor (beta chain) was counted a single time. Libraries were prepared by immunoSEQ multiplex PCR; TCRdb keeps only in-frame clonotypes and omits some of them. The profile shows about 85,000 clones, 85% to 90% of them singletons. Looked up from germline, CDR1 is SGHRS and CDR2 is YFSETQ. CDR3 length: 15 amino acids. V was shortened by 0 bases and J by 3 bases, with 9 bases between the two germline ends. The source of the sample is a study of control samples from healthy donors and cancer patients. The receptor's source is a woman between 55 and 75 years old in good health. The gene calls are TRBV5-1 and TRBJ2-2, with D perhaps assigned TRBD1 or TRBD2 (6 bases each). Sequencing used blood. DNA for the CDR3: TGCGCCAGCAGCTTGGCTGGGGGGCACACCGGGGAGCTGTTTTTT. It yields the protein CASSLAGGHTGELFF.